Listed here is a single T cell receptor (beta chain). The CDR3 sequence is 15 residues long. V trimming: 6 bases; J trimming: 4 bases; junction bases outside the gene matches: 12. Germline-derived CDR1 and CDR2 are SGHVS and FNYEAQ. Assay: immunoSEQ multiplex PCR; the TCRdb copy retains only in-frame clones and omits some. The sample contains around 94,000 clones, approximately 92% of which appear only once. These data come from a study of blood T cell repertoires in COVID-19. Background on the study: Nucleic acid was either cDNA or gDNA, and it came from T cells, B-cell-depleted T cells, or PBMCs.

The chain links TRBV7-6 to TRBJ2-7; 7 nucleotides align to TRBD1. The sequence derives from a woman between 50 and 59 years old with COVID-19, enrolled during active disease. Sequencing used peripheral blood. CDR3 in amino acids: CASSRWTGKAYEQYF. DNA of the CDR3: TGTGCCAGCAGTCGCTGGACAGGAAAGGCTTACGAGCAGTACTTC.